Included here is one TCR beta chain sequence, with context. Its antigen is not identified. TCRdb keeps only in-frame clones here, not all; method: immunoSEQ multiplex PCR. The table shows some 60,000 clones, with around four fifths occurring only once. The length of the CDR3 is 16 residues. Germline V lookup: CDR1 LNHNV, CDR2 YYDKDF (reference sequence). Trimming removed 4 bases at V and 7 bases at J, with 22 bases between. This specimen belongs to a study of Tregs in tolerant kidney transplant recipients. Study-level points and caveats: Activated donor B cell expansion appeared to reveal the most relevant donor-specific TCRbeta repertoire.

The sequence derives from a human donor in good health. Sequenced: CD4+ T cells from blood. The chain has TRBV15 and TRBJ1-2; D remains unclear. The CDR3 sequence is CATSKRVATTPRGYTF. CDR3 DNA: TGTGCCACCAGCAAGCGGGTCGCTACAACCCCTCGTGGCTACACCTTC. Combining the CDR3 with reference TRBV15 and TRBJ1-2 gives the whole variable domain DAMVIQNPRYQVTQFGKPVTLSCSQTLNHNVMYWYQQKSSQAPKLLFHYYDKDFNNEADTPDNFQSRRPNTSFCFLDIRSPGLGDTAMYLCATSKRVATTPRGYTFGSGTRLTVV.